This TCR beta chain was retrieved from a study of blood T cell repertoires in COVID-19. The wider study: There were acute and convalescent COVID-19 samples, and they came from the United States, Italy and Spain.

In the original workflow: For nucleated cells, counts were estimated from reference gene primer amplification. Only in-frame clones appear in the TCRdb table, and some are missing; sequencing was by immunoSEQ multiplex PCR. That table supplies the V and J calls and clone size; D and trimming were determined from the DNA. This table has approximately 450,000 clones, around 88% appearing once. The J segment lost 1 base and the V segment lost 3 bases, leaving 0 bases of the junction unmatched. Per the germline V gene, CDR1 is LGHDT and CDR2 is YNNKEL (reference sequence). The CDR3 spans 15 residues. The rearrangement uses TRBV3-1 (or the pseudogene TRBV3-2) and TRBJ2-2; TRBD2 aligns across 9 bases. The source of this sequence is a woman aged 25 to 39 with acute or convalescent COVID-19. Sample: peripheral blood. The CDR3 DNA reads TGTGCCAGCAGCCAGCGGGGGGGGAACACCGGGGAGCTGTTTTTT. This sequence encodes CASSQRGGNTGELFF.